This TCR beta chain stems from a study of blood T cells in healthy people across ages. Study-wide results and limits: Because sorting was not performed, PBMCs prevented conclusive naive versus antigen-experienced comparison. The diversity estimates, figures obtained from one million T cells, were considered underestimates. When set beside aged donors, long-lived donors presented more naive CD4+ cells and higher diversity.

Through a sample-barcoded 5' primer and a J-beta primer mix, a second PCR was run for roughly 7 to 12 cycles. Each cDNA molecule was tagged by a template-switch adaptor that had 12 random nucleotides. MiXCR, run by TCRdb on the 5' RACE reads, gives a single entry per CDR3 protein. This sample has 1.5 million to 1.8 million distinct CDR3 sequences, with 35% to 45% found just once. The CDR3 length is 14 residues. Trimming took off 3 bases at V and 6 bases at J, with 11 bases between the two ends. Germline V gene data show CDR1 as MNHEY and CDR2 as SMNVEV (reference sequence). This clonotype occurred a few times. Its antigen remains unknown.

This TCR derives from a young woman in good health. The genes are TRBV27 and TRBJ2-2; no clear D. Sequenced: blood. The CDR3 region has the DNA TGTGCCAGCAGTTTCCACCTACCTTCCGGGGAGCTGTTTTTT. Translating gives CASSFHLPSGELFF.